These 27 T cell receptor beta chains were all obtained from the same sample, sequenced in a study of T-cell memory formation after mild COVID-19 (dated by TCRdb to the early 2020s). The method behind the library was 5' RACE. For sequencing, an Illumina NovaSeq 6000 was employed. TCRdb reprocessing: public reads trimmed at Q25 with fastp, clones called with MiXCR, in-frame beta chains kept. Duplicate CDR3 protein sequences are folded into a single record with the most common DNA and genes. For this sample there are around 310,000 distinct CDR3 sequences; 13% to 15% appear just once. Clones ranked in the top ten supply roughly 21% of the sample. Sequencing was carried out using PBMCs or a T cell subset sorted from them (not recorded which). Receptors were obtained from a man aged 18 to 29 who had mild COVID-19 (a few samples of this study predate the infection). The sample titles of this study are shuffled in the database, so cell type and time point are left out; the donor was told from shared clones.

The chain couples TRBV7-2 to TRBJ2-3; no firm D call. The V and J ends lost 2 bases and 8 bases respectively, with 8 bases between them. The CDR3 is 12 residues long. Germline loops: CDR1 SGHTA, CDR2 FQGNSA. The CDR3: CASSLKDTTQYF. The CDR3 bases are TGTGCCAGCAGCTTAAAGGATACTACGCAGTATTTT.

This chain uses TRBV4-3 with TRBJ2-3, with 9 bases fitting TRBD2. This CDR3 region has 19 residues. Germline V lookup: CDR1 LGHNA, CDR2 YSLEER. V lost 0 bases, J lost 3 bases, and 13 bases stayed unmatched. CDR3 DNA sequence: TGCGCCAGCAGCCAAGATCTGGCTAGCGGGGTGATAGGGACAGATACGCAGTATTTT. This translates into CASSQDLASGVIGTDTQYF.

This clonotype was observed a handful of times. The chain joins TRBV12-3 or TRBV12-4 to TRBJ1-5; D perhaps matches TRBD1 (5 bases). V was trimmed by 6 bases and J by 3 bases, leaving 12 bases between them. This CDR3 spans 14 amino acids. The CDR3 sequence: CASRKGHLNQPQHF. CDR3 in DNA: TGTGCCAGCAGGAAAGGACACCTCAATCAGCCCCAGCATTTT.

This clonotype was seen ten or more times. V usage is TRBV19 and J usage is TRBJ2-2; D is unclear. The germline CDR1 and CDR2 sequences are LNHDA and SQIVND (reference sequence). The CDR3 spans 15 residues. V lost 6 bases and J 4 bases, leaving 15 bases between the germline ends. For the CDR3, the DNA is TGTGCCAGTAGATATAGGTTGGCGAGCACCGGGGAGCTGTTTTTT. This translates into CASRYRLASTGELFF.

This clonotype has a count of ten or more. This chain links TRBV7-2 with TRBJ2-3, with TRBD2 matching 11 bases. Trimming cost V 6 bases and J 1 base; bases outside gene matches: 3. Germline-derived CDR1 and CDR2 are SGHTA and FQGNSA. The CDR3 covers 15 residues. CDR3 sequence reads: CASRSSGGRTDTQYF. The CDR3 DNA reads TGTGCCAGCAGGTCTAGCGGGGGGCGCACAGATACGCAGTATTTT.

J is TRBJ1-2 and V is TRBV2; 7 bases match TRBD1. The CDR3 extends over 14 amino acids. Trimming took 4 bases from V and 4 from J; bases not matched to a gene: 6. In germline, CDR1 is SNHLY, CDR2 FYNNEI. This chain's CDR3 is CASSVTGTFYGYTF. The CDR3, as DNA: TGTGCCAGCAGTGTGACAGGGACATTCTATGGCTACACCTTC.

The rearrangement joins TRBV7-2 to TRBJ2-3; 8 bases align to TRBD1. This CDR3 is 11 amino acids long. In germline, CDR1 is SGHTA, CDR2 FQGNSA. V lost 5 bases to trimming and J lost 11 bases; unmatched junction nucleotides: 3. CDR3: CASSTGGMQYF. The DNA of the CDR3 is TGTGCCAGCAGCACAGGGGGGATGCAGTATTTT.

This clonotype was counted between two and nine times. The gene calls are TRBV7-6 and TRBJ2-7, with 11 bases identical to TRBD2. V lost 5 bases, J lost 4 bases, and 7 bases stayed unmatched. In germline, CDR1 is SGHVS, CDR2 FNYEAQ. The CDR3 runs to 15 residues. The CDR3 region is CASSQSSGGRYEQYF. The DNA of the CDR3 is TGTGCCAGCAGCCAATCTAGCGGGGGGCGGTACGAGCAGTACTTC. Full variable domain (missing parts from reference TRBV7-6 and TRBJ2-7): GAGVSQSPRYKVTKRGQDVALRCDPISGHVSLYWYRQALGQGPEFLTYFNYEAQQDKSGLPNDRFSAERPEGSISTLTIQRTEQRDSAMYRCASSQSSGGRYEQYFGPGTRLTVT.

The chain joins TRBV20-1 to TRBJ1-2; 7 bases are a match to TRBD1. J lost 4 bases, V lost 0 bases, and 11 bases had no gene match. The CDR3 is 16 residues long. Germline V gives CDR1 DFQATT, CDR2 SNEGSKA (reference sequence). The CDR3 bases are TGCAGTGCTAGAGACCGGATGACAGGGTTCGGCTATGGCTACACCTTC. It specifies CSARDRMTGFGYGYTF.

V is TRBV25-1 and J is TRBJ2-2; 7 positions match TRBD1. Germline assignment: CDR1 MGHDK and CDR2 SYGVNS. The CDR3 contains 17 residues. Germline trimming cut 8 bases from V and 2 bases from J; bases unmatched to any gene: 14. Here the CDR3 DNA reads TGTGCCAGCGGGAAAACCATCGGGACAGCTAACACCGGGGAGCTGTTTTTT. This encodes CASGKTIGTANTGELFF.

The chain links TRBV20-1 to TRBJ1-1; D not certain. CDR1 and CDR2 from the germline V gene are DFQATT and SNEGSKA (reference sequence). Between the trimmed V and J ends, which lost 7 bases and 6 bases, there was a span of 18 bases. CDR3 size: 13 residues. The CDR3 DNA reads as TGCAGTGTCATGCACCCCCATGGGGCTGAAGCTTTCTTT. It yields the protein CSVMHPHGAEAFF.

This clonotype was counted between two and nine times. This chain joins TRBV6-5 and TRBJ2-7, with D unclear. Trimming removed 2 bases at V and 3 bases at J, with 14 bases between. The CDR3 extends over 15 amino acids. Germline V lookup: CDR1 MNHEY, CDR2 SVGAGI. The CDR3 DNA reads TGTGCCAGCAGTTACCTACAGACCGCCAACTACGAGCAGTACTTC. Its protein is CASSYLQTANYEQYF.

This clonotype came up a few times. This chain connects TRBV6-6 to TRBJ1-1; the D gene is possibly TRBD1 (5 bases). V was clipped by 5 bases and J by 5 bases, with 9 bases between them. The CDR3 runs to 12 residues. CDR1 is MNHNY and CDR2 is SVGAGI in the germline V gene (reference sequence). In nucleotides, the CDR3 is TGTGCCAGCAGTGAGGGGCAGACTGAAGCTTTCTTT. This sequence encodes CASSEGQTEAFF.

This clonotype was seen a handful of times. The V call is TRBV19, the J call TRBJ1-5; D is uncertain. Germline V gene sequence: CDR1 LNHDA, CDR2 SQIVND (reference sequence). Trimming took off 4 bases at V and 7 bases at J, with 14 bases between the two ends. The CDR3 runs to 14 residues. DNA of the CDR3: TGTGCCAGTAGTAGCGCAGCAGGCGCCCAGCCCCAGCATTTT. Residues: CASSSAAGAQPQHF.

This clonotype was observed a handful of times. The chain carries TRBV5-1 and TRBJ1-1; D not resolved. The CDR3 is 14 residues long. Per germline, CDR1 SGHRS and CDR2 YFSETQ. V was trimmed by 6 bases and J by 4 bases, leaving 16 bases between them. CDR3 loop: CASNPRSPPTEAFF. The CDR3 nucleotides are TGCGCCAGCAATCCGAGGTCCCCACCCACTGAAGCTTTCTTT.

At least ten counts were recorded for this clonotype. The rearrangement uses TRBV20-1 and TRBJ2-4, with D possibly TRBD1 on 6 matching bases. The CDR3 has 14 amino acids. Trimming removed 0 bases at V and 6 bases at J, with 12 bases between. Germline lookup yields CDR1 DFQATT and CDR2 SNEGSKA (reference sequence). The CDR3 reads CSARDSGGLNIQYF. The CDR3 nucleotides read TGCAGTGCTAGAGATAGTGGGGGCTTAAACATTCAGTACTTC.

The chain couples TRBV18 to TRBJ1-4, with D uncertain. Trimming pared 4 bases from V and 8 bases from J, leaving 14 bases between. Per the germline V gene, CDR1 is KGHSH and CDR2 is LQKENI. The CDR3 is made up of 14 amino acids. CDR3 DNA sequence: TGTGCCAGCTCACAGCAGGCAGATGGAGAAAAACTGTTTTTT. It is translated as CASSQQADGEKLFF.

This rearrangement joins TRBV29-1 to TRBJ2-1; D unresolved. CDR1 is SQVTM, CDR2 ANQGSEA, per germline. The CDR3 loop spans 11 amino acids. V lost 4 bases and J 10 bases, leaving 11 bases between the germline ends. CDR3 sequence reads: CSVGGISEQFF. CDR3 DNA sequence: TGCAGCGTTGGTGGGATAAGCGAGCAGTTCTTC.

This clonotype was counted between two and nine times. V is TRBV7-9 and J is TRBJ1-1; D might be TRBD1 (6 bases). Germline assignment: CDR1 SEHNR and CDR2 FQNEAQ (reference sequence). Trimming left V 6 bases short and J 1 base short, with 12 bases between. The CDR3 totals 14 residues. This CDR3 is CASSPTTGNTEAFF. The DNA of the CDR3 is TGTGCCAGCAGTCCTACGACAGGGAACACTGAAGCTTTCTTT.

This clonotype was detected ten times or more. The rearrangement links TRBV6-2 or TRBV6-3 to TRBJ2-2; D is possibly TRBD2 (6 bases). CDR3 length: 15 amino acids. Between the trimmed V and J ends, which lost 7 bases and 2 bases, there was a span of 14 bases. Germline loops: CDR1 MNHEY, CDR2 SVGEGT. CDR3: CASKPGDRNTGELFF. For the CDR3, the DNA is TGTGCCAGCAAACCGGGGGATCGAAACACCGGGGAGCTGTTTTTT.

To note about this clonotype: The junction departs from germline at one end; a sequencing error may be responsible. The chain combines TRBV10-3 with TRBJ2-1; 7 nucleotides line up with TRBD1. The CDR3 runs 13 residues. Germline CDR1 ENHRY, CDR2 SYGVKD. The CDR3 bases are TGTGCCATCAAGCTAACAGGGGACAATGAGCAGTTATTC. Translated: CAIKLTGDNEQLF.

The chain uses TRBV12-3 or TRBV12-4 and TRBJ1-1; 10 bases align to TRBD1. This CDR3 has 14 amino acids. V lost 8 bases to trimming and J lost 4 bases; unmatched junction nucleotides: 7. The CDR3 nucleotides are TGTGCCAGCGTCTTGGACAGGGGGATCACTGAAGCTTTCTTT. Its protein is CASVLDRGITEAFF.

This chain connects TRBV6-5 to TRBJ1-1, with TRBD1 identical over 9 bases. V trimming: 6 bases; J trimming: 0 bases; junction bases outside the gene matches: 5. In germline, CDR1 is MNHEY, CDR2 SVGAGI. The CDR3 covers 15 residues. In DNA form, the CDR3 reads TGTGCCAGCAGAGGATGGGACAGGGTGAACACTGAAGCTTTCTTT. As protein: CASRGWDRVNTEAFF.

This clonotype was recorded a few times. The rearrangement links TRBV5-1 to TRBJ2-7, with TRBD1 as a possible D gene (6 bases). V was cut by 0 bases and J by 3 bases, with 13 bases left in between. The CDR3 covers 15 residues. CDR1 SGHRS and CDR2 YFSETQ come from the germline V gene. The CDR3 spells CASSLEVGADYEQYV. In nucleotides, the CDR3 is TGCGCCAGCAGCTTGGAGGTGGGGGCGGACTACGAGCAGTACGTC.

This sequence joins TRBV7-8 and TRBJ2-3; D gene uncertain. CDR3 length: 14 amino acids. Germline assignment: CDR1 SGHVS and CDR2 FQNEAQ. V lost 2 bases and J 4 bases, leaving 10 bases between the germline ends. CDR3 in amino acids: CASSLTPDADTQYF. For the CDR3, the DNA is TGTGCCAGCAGCTTAACCCCAGACGCAGATACGCAGTATTTT.

This clonotype was seen a handful of times. This chain connects TRBV4-1 to TRBJ2-3, with a possible D match to TRBD2 (7 bases). Trimming stripped 1 base from V and 2 bases from J, with 13 bases between. Germline CDR1 MGHRA, CDR2 YSYEKL. The CDR3 has 16 residues. CDR3 loop: CASSQVLGGATDTQYF. The CDR3 DNA reads as TGCGCCAGCAGCCAAGTTTTAGGGGGGGCCACAGATACGCAGTATTTT.

The V call is TRBV23-1, the J call TRBJ2-2; D is tentatively TRBD1 or TRBD2 (5 bases each). TRBV23-1 carries the ORF label, with uncertain function. The CDR3 consists of 16 residues. Between the trimmed V and J ends, which lost 3 bases and 2 bases, there was a span of 13 bases. CDR3 sequence: CASSQGPGSNTGELFF. As DNA, the CDR3 is TGCGCCAGCAGTCAGGGACCAGGGAGCAACACCGGGGAGCTGTTTTTT.